A selection of T cell receptor beta chains follows, all from one sample in a study of blood T cell repertoires in COVID-19. Assay: immunoSEQ multiplex PCR; the TCRdb copy retains only in-frame clones and omits some. The sample lists 60,000 to 85,000 clones; about 88% were seen once. Sequenced: peripheral blood. The receptor source for this set is a woman aged 45-59 years with active COVID-19. Both conserved end residues are part of each CDR3. Fields, in order: J gene, V gene, D gene, clone size, CDR3 protein, CDR3 DNA. A D gene is named only where the DNA matches it firmly. Size tells how often a clone was seen (once, few, many) or the class of an expanded clone, and some rows leave it out.

J: TRBJ2-7; V: TRBV9; D: NA; size: NA; CDR3: CASSVGGDSTYEQYF; DNA: TGTGCCAGCAGCGTAGGGGGGGACAGCACTTACGAGCAGTACTTC
J: TRBJ2-1; V: TRBV7-7; D: NA; size: NA; CDR3: CASSLAGGTGNEQFF; DNA: TGTGCCAGCAGCTTAGCGGGGGGTACGGGGAATGAGCAGTTCTTC
J: TRBJ1-3; V: TRBV21-1; D: NA; size: NA; CDR3: CASSGLTGSGNTIYF; DNA: TGTGCCAGCAGCGGATTGACAGGCTCTGGAAACACCATATATTTT
J: TRBJ2-2; V: TRBV20-1; D: NA; size: NA; CDR3: CSASTGSDGELFF; DNA: TGCAGTGCTAGTACGGGGTCAGACGGGGAGCTGTTTTTT
J: TRBJ1-1; V: TRBV30; D: TRBD1; size: NA; CDR3: CAWSRTGATEAFF; DNA: TGTGCCTGGTCCCGGACAGGGGCCACTGAAGCTTTCTTT
J: TRBJ2-1; V: TRBV10-2; D: TRBD2; size: NA; CDR3: CASGRTSGRADEQFF; DNA: TGCGCCAGCGGGAGGACTAGCGGGAGGGCTGATGAGCAGTTCTTC
J: TRBJ1-5; V: TRBV12-3/TRBV12-4; D: NA; size: NA; CDR3: CASSFHSNQPQHF; DNA: TGTGCCAGCAGTTTTCATAGCAATCAGCCCCAGCATTTT
J: TRBJ2-1; V: TRBV5-1; D: TRBD1; size: NA; CDR3: CASSLQTGRSSYNEQFF; DNA: TGCGCCAGCAGCTTGCAGACAGGGAGATCCTCCTACAATGAGCAGTTCTTC
J: TRBJ1-3; V: TRBV11-2; D: NA; size: NA; CDR3: CASSLGQGFSGGNTIYF; DNA: TGTGCCAGCAGCTTAGGGCAGGGATTCTCGGGTGGAAACACCATATATTTT
J: TRBJ1-1; V: TRBV27; D: NA; size: NA; CDR3: CASSLRGTPRAGNTEAFF; DNA: TGTGCCAGCAGTTTAAGGGGGACACCAAGGGCCGGGAACACTGAAGCTTTCTTT
J: TRBJ2-3; V: TRBV4-1; D: TRBD2; size: NA; CDR3: CASSPPSGRSTDTQYF; DNA: TGCGCCAGCAGCCCGCCTAGCGGGAGGAGCACAGATACGCAGTATTTT
J: TRBJ2-1; V: TRBV19; D: NA; size: NA; CDR3: CASSLQATSYNEQFF; DNA: TGTGCCAGTAGTCTCCAGGCGACTAGTTACAATGAGCAGTTCTTC
J: TRBJ1-1; V: TRBV12-5; D: NA; size: NA; CDR3: CASGWALGGLNTEAFF; DNA: TGTGCTAGTGGGTGGGCGTTGGGGGGGCTGAACACTGAAGCTTTCTTT
J: TRBJ2-7; V: TRBV30; D: TRBD1; size: NA; CDR3: CAWSDGQGSEQYF; DNA: TGTGCCTGGAGTGATGGACAGGGGAGCGAGCAGTACTTC
J: TRBJ2-7; V: TRBV11-2; D: NA; size: NA; CDR3: CASSLGLTAYEQYF; DNA: TGTGCCAGCAGCTTAGGTCTGACTGCCTACGAGCAGTACTTC
J: TRBJ2-1; V: TRBV27; D: TRBD2; size: NA; CDR3: CASDLRRGEGEQFF; DNA: TGTGCCAGCGATTTAAGGCGGGGGGAGGGTGAGCAGTTCTTC
J: TRBJ2-1; V: TRBV6-8; D: TRBD2; size: NA; CDR3: CADGGRLDEQFF; DNA: TGTGCCGATGGCGGGAGGTTGGATGAGCAGTTCTTC
J: TRBJ2-7; V: TRBV15; D: TRBD1; size: NA; CDR3: CATSRADTGGRNEQYF; DNA: TGTGCCACCAGCAGAGCCGATACAGGGGGCAGGAACGAGCAGTACTTC
J: TRBJ2-3; V: TRBV7-9; D: TRBD2; size: NA; CDR3: CASSLGLAGETDTQYF; DNA: TGTGCCAGCAGCTTGGGACTAGCGGGAGAAACAGATACGCAGTATTTT
J: TRBJ1-6; V: TRBV11-2; D: NA; size: NA; CDR3: CASSLDSAGSGSPLHF; DNA: TGTGCCAGCAGCTTAGATTCCGCGGGAAGCGGTTCACCCCTCCACTTT
J: TRBJ2-6; V: TRBV5-1; D: NA; size: NA; CDR3: CASSNPGLKRSGANVLTF; DNA: TGCGCCAGCAGCAACCCGGGACTGAAACGCTCTGGGGCCAACGTCCTGACTTTC
J: TRBJ2-1; V: TRBV5-1; D: NA; size: once; CDR3: CASSPGPGGPEQFF; DNA: TGCGCCAGCAGCCCCGGACCAGGCGGGCCTGAGCAGTTCTTC
J: TRBJ1-1; V: TRBV18; D: NA; size: NA; CDR3: CASSPGRQGIGTEAFF; DNA: TGTGCCAGCTCACCAGGGCGTCAGGGGATAGGGACTGAAGCTTTCTTT
J: TRBJ2-7; V: TRBV7-9; D: NA; size: NA; CDR3: CASSDRGPTYEQYF; DNA: TGTGCCAGCAGCGACCGGGGTCCCACCTACGAGCAGTACTTC
J: TRBJ2-1; V: TRBV5-5; D: NA; size: once; CDR3: CASSPRSDEQFF; DNA: TGTGCCAGCAGCCCCCGGTCCGATGAGCAGTTCTTC
J: TRBJ1-2; V: TRBV7-8; D: NA; size: NA; CDR3: CASSLVPGLDYGYTF; DNA: TGTGCCAGCAGCTTAGTTCCAGGGTTGGACTATGGCTACACCTTC
J: TRBJ2-3; V: TRBV20-1; D: TRBD2; size: NA; CDR3: CSASTSGRAGDTQYF; DNA: TGCAGTGCAAGTACTAGCGGGAGGGCCGGAGATACGCAGTATTTT
J: TRBJ1-2; V: TRBV29-1; D: NA; size: NA; CDR3: CSVEDLGGGSGGYTF; DNA: TGCAGCGTTGAAGATCTCGGGGGAGGGAGCGGCGGCTACACCTTC
J: TRBJ1-5; V: TRBV28; D: NA; size: NA; CDR3: CASRPPGGMGNQPQHF; DNA: TGTGCCAGCAGGCCCCCGGGCGGGATGGGCAATCAGCCCCAGCATTTT
J: TRBJ1-2; V: TRBV7-9; D: NA; size: NA; CDR3: CASSAGQPYGYTF; DNA: TGTGCCAGCAGCGCAGGACAGCCATATGGCTACACCTTC
J: TRBJ1-1; V: TRBV18; D: NA; size: few; CDR3: CASSLKAAEAFF; DNA: TGTGCCAGCTCTCTCAAGGCGGCTGAAGCTTTCTTT
J: TRBJ2-7; V: TRBV6-6; D: TRBD1; size: NA; CDR3: CASTTGTGKSYEQYF; DNA: TGTGCCAGCACTACCGGGACAGGGAAGTCCTACGAGCAGTACTTC
J: TRBJ2-3; V: TRBV4-2; D: NA; size: NA; CDR3: CASSQGLTADTQYF; DNA: TGTGCCAGCAGCCAAGGACTAACCGCAGATACGCAGTATTTT
J: TRBJ2-7; V: TRBV5-1; D: TRBD2; size: NA; CDR3: CASSLAASGSLGGGQYF; DNA: TGCGCCAGCAGCTTGGCGGCTAGCGGGAGTCTCGGGGGTGGGCAGTACTTC
J: TRBJ1-1; V: TRBV9; D: NA; size: NA; CDR3: CASSDLGTPNTEAFF; DNA: TGTGCCAGCAGCGACCTCGGGACACCGAACACTGAAGCTTTCTTT
J: TRBJ1-2; V: TRBV9; D: NA; size: once; CDR3: CASSVESQGPWNYGYTF; DNA: TGTGCCAGCAGCGTAGAAAGCCAGGGGCCCTGGAACTATGGCTACACCTTC
J: TRBJ1-1; V: TRBV3-1/TRBV3-2; D: TRBD1; size: NA; CDR3: CASGSAGGTEAFF; DNA: TGTGCCAGCGGGTCGGCAGGGGGCACTGAAGCTTTCTTT
J: TRBJ2-7; V: TRBV7-8; D: TRBD2; size: few; CDR3: CASSHPTSGTTYEQYF; DNA: TGTGCCAGCAGCCACCCAACTAGCGGAACTACCTACGAGCAGTACTTC
J: TRBJ2-7; V: TRBV6-6; D: NA; size: NA; CDR3: CASSETGNRYEQYF; DNA: TGTGCCAGCAGCGAAACAGGGAATCGGTACGAGCAGTACTTC
J: TRBJ2-1; V: TRBV27; D: TRBD1; size: NA; CDR3: CASTLRQGAHNEQFF; DNA: TGTGCCAGCACTTTGAGACAGGGGGCCCACAATGAGCAGTTCTTC
J: TRBJ2-5; V: TRBV7-9; D: TRBD2; size: NA; CDR3: CASSFLGTSGETQYF; DNA: TGTGCCAGCAGTTTCCTAGGGACTAGCGGGGAGACCCAGTACTTC
J: TRBJ2-5; V: TRBV2; D: NA; size: NA; CDR3: CASRAGDGVQETQYF; DNA: TGTGCCAGCAGGGCCGGAGATGGCGTCCAAGAGACCCAGTACTTC
J: TRBJ2-1; V: TRBV3-1/TRBV3-2; D: NA; size: NA; CDR3: CASSRTNNEQFF; DNA: TGTGCCAGCAGCCGCACTAACAATGAGCAGTTCTTC
J: TRBJ2-7; V: TRBV6-5; D: NA; size: NA; CDR3: CASSRGKDKTYEQYF; DNA: TGTGCCAGCAGCCGAGGTAAGGACAAAACCTACGAGCAGTACTTC
J: TRBJ1-3; V: TRBV30; D: NA; size: NA; CDR3: CAWNRDSGNTIYF; DNA: TGTGCCTGGAACCGGGACTCTGGAAACACCATATATTTT
J: TRBJ2-7; V: TRBV5-4; D: TRBD1; size: NA; CDR3: CASSWDRGQMAEQYF; DNA: TGTGCCAGCAGCTGGGACAGGGGGCAAATGGCGGAGCAGTACTTC
J: TRBJ2-7; V: TRBV6-1; D: TRBD2; size: NA; CDR3: CASSGGQGLAGGAGNEQYF; DNA: TGTGCCAGCAGTGGTGGGCAGGGACTAGCGGGAGGGGCTGGGAACGAGCAGTACTTC
J: TRBJ2-3; V: TRBV6-5; D: TRBD2; size: NA; CDR3: CASSLSGTTDTQYF; DNA: TGTGCCAGCAGTCTTAGCGGGACCACAGATACGCAGTATTTT
J: TRBJ2-3; V: TRBV5-6; D: TRBD2; size: few; CDR3: CASSSSGSFGTDTQYF; DNA: TGTGCCAGCAGTTCTAGCGGGAGTTTTGGGACAGATACGCAGTATTTT
J: TRBJ2-3; V: TRBV28; D: TRBD2; size: NA; CDR3: CASSFYSGRARGVGTDTQYF; DNA: TGTGCCAGCAGTTTCTATAGCGGGAGGGCCAGGGGTGTGGGCACAGATACGCAGTATTTT
J: TRBJ1-2; V: TRBV6-4; D: TRBD1; size: NA; CDR3: CASSDSGQGASGYTF; DNA: TGTGCCAGCAGTGACTCAGGGCAGGGGGCTAGCGGCTACACCTTC
J: TRBJ2-2; V: TRBV5-1; D: NA; size: NA; CDR3: CASSLVGQRRDGELFF; DNA: TGCGCCAGCAGCTTGGTAGGCCAGCGAAGAGACGGGGAGCTGTTTTTT